This T cell receptor beta chain was documented in a study of control samples from healthy donors and cancer patients. The CDR3 contains 15 residues. Between the trimmed V and J ends, which lost 4 bases and 6 bases, there was a span of 15 bases. From germline, CDR1 is SGHVS and CDR2 FQNEAQ. Clones were read by immunoSEQ multiplex PCR, and TCRdb kept only the in-frame ones, dropping some. The repertoire holds about 100,000 clones, roughly 87% seen once, with 15% to 20% in the top ten. The sequenced sample consisted of blood. The TCR was taken from a woman aged 45-60 years in good health. The V and J genes are TRBV7-8 and TRBJ2-2, with D perhaps matching TRBD2 (5 bases). CDR3 loop: CASSSTGVVAGELFF. CDR3 sequence (DNA): TGTGCCAGCAGCTCAACCGGGGTGGTAGCCGGGGAGCTGTTTTTT.